This T cell receptor (beta chain) appears in the sequencing data of a study of T-cell reconstitution after alpha-beta-depleted transplantation in children. A TCRbeta library incorporating unique molecular identifiers was prepared. Each CDR3 protein gets one entry after TCRdb re-called the PCR reads with MiXCR. The table includes around 480,000 distinct CDR3 sequences, approximately 30% detected once. This clonotype was seen only a few times. The sequence came from a human donor who donated a stem cell graft to a child with aplastic anemia. The input for sequencing was PBMCs from the stem cell graft donor, taken from the stem cell graft.

CDR3 DNA sequence: TGTGCCAGCAGACTAAACAGGGCAGGGTCTGATTCACCCCTCCACTTT. It translates to CASRLNRAGSDSPLHF. The genes are TRBV7-2 and TRBJ1-6; perhaps TRBD1 as D (6 bases). The CDR3 length is 16 residues. The ends were cut back, 6 bases at V and 8 bases at J, with 20 bases in the middle. Germline loops: CDR1 SGHTA, CDR2 FQGNSA.